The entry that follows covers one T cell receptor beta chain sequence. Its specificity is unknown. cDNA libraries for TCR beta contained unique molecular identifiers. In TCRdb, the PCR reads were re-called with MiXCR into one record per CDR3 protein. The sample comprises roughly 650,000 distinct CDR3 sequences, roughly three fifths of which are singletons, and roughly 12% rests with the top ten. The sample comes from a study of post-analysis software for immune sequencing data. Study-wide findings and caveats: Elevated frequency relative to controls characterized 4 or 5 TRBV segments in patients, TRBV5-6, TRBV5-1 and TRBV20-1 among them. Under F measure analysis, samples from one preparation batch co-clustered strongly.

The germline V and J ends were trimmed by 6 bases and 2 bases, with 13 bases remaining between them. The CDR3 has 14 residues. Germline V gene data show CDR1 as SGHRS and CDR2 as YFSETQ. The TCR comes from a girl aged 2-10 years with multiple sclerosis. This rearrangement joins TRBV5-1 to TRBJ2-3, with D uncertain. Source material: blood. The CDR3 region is CASTISGPTDTQYF. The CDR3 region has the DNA TGCGCCAGCACCATTTCCGGGCCCACAGATACGCAGTATTTT.